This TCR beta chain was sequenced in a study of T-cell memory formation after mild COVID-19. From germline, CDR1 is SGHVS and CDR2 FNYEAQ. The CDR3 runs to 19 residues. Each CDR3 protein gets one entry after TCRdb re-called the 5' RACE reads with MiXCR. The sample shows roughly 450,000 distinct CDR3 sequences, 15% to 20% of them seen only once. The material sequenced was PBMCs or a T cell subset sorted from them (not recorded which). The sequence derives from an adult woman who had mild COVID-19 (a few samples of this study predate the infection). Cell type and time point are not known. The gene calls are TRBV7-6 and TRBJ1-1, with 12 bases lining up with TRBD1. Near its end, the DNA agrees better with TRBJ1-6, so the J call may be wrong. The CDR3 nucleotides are TGTGCCAGCAGCTTAGTTTACCGGGACAGGGGGCAAAGTAATTCACCCCTCCACTTT. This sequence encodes CASSLVYRDRGQSNSPLHF.